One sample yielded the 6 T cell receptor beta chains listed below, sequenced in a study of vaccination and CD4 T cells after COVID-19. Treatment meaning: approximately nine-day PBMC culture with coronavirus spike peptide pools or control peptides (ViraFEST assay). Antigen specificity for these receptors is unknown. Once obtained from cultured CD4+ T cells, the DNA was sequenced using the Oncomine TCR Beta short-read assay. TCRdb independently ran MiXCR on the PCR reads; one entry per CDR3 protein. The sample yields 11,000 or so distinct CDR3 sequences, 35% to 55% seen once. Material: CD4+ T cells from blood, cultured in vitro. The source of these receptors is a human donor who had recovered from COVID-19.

The CDR3 loop reads CASSRLGGLEAFF. DNA of the CDR3: TGTGCCAGCAGTCGCCTGGGAGGTCTAGAAGCTTTCTTT. The gene calls are TRBV12-3 or TRBV12-4 and TRBJ1-1; D gene uncertain. V was cut by 5 bases and J by 8 bases, with 15 bases left in between. The CDR3 has 13 residues.

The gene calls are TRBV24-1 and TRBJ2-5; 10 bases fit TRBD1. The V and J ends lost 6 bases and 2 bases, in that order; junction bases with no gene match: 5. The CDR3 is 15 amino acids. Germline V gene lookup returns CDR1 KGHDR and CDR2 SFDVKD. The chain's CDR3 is CATSSRGQGQETQYF. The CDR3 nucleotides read TGTGCCACCAGTAGTAGGGGACAGGGGCAAGAGACCCAGTACTTC.

CDR3 loop: CASSSMPGYQYEQYF. The CDR3 DNA reads TGTGCCAGCAGCTCCATGCCGGGGTATCAGTACGAGCAGTACTTC. This chain uses TRBV7-6 with TRBJ2-7, with TRBD2 as a possible D gene (5 bases). The V and J ends lost 4 bases and 4 bases respectively, with 17 bases between them. The CDR3 has 15 residues. From germline, CDR1 is SGHVS and CDR2 FNYEAQ.

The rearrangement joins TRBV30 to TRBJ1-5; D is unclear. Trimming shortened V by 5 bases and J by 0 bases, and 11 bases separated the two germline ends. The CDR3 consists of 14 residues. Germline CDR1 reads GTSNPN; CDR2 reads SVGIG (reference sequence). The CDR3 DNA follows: TGTGCCTGGGGACGGTTGGATAGCAATCAGCCCCAGCATTTT. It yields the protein CAWGRLDSNQPQHF.

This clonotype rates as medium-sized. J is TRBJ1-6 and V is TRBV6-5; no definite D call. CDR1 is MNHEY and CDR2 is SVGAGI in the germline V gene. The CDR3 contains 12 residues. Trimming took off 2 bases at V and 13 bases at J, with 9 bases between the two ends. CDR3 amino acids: CASSYTEGPLHF. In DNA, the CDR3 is TGTGCCAGCAGTTACACGGAGGGTCCCCTCCACTTT.

CDR3 amino acids: CASPLFGEDTEAFF. The CDR3 DNA is TGTGCAAGTCCCTTGTTTGGGGAGGACACTGAAGCTTTCTTT. This rearrangement joins TRBV12-2 to TRBJ1-1. TRBV12-2 is assigned pseudogene status. The CDR3 is 14 amino acids.